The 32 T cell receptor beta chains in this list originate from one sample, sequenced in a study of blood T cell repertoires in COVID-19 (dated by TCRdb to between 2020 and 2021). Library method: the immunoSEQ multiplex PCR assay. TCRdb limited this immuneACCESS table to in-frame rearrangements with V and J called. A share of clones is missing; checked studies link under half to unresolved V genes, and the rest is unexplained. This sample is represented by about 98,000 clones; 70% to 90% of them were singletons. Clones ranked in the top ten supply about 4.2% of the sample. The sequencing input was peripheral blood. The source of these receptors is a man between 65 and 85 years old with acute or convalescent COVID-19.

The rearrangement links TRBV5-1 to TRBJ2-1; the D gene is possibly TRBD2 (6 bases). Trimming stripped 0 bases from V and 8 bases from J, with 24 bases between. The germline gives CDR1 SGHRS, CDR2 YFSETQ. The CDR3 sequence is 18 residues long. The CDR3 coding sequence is TGCGCCAGCAGCTTGGGGCGATCCGGGGGAATCGGTCTCGATGAGCAGTTCTTC. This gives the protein CASSLGRSGGIGLDEQFF.

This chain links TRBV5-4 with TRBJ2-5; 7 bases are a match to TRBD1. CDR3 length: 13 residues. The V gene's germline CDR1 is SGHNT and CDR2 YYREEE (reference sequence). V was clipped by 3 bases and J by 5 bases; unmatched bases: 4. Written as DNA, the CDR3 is TGTGCCAGCAGCTCCAGGGGGTGGGAGACCCAGTACTTC. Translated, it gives CASSSRGWETQYF.

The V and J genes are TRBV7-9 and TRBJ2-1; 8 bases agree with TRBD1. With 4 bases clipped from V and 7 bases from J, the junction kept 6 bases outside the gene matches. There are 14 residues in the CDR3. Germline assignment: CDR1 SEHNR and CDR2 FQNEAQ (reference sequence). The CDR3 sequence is CASSWGQAGNEQFF. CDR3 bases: TGTGCCAGCAGCTGGGGACAGGCAGGGAATGAGCAGTTCTTC.

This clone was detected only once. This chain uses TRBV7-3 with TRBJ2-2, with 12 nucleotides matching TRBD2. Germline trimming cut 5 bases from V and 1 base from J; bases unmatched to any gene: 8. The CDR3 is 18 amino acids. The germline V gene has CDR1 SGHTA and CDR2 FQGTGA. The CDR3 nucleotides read TGTGCCAGCAGCCACCAACTAGCGGGGGGCCGGAACACCGGGGAGCTGTTTTTT. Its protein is CASSHQLAGGRNTGELFF. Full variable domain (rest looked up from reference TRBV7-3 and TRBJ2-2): GAGVSQTPSNKVTEKGKYVELRCDPISGHTALYWYRQSLGQGPEFLIYFQGTGAADDSGLPNDRFFAVRPEGSVSTLKIQRTERGDSAVYLCASSHQLAGGRNTGELFFGEGSRLTVL.

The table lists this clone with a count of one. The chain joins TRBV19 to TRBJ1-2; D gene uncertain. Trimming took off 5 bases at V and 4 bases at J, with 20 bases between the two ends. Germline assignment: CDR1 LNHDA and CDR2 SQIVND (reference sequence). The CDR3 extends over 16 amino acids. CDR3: CASSLKVVVEGYGYTF. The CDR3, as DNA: TGTGCCAGTAGTCTAAAGGTCGTAGTCGAGGGCTATGGCTACACCTTC. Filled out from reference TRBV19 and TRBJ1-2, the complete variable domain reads DGGITQSPKYLFRKEGQNVTLSCEQNLNHDAMYWYRQDPGQGLRLIYYSQIVNDFQKGDIAEGYSVSREKKESFPLTVTSAQKNPTAFYLCASSLKVVVEGYGYTFGSGTRLTVV.

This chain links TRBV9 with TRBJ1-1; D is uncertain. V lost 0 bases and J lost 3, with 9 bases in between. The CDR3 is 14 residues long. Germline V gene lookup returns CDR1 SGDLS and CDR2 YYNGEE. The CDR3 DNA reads TGTGCCAGCAGCGTAGCGGGGTTTCACACTGAAGCTTTCTTT. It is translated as CASSVAGFHTEAFF. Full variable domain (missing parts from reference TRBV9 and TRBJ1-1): DSGVTQTPKHLITATGQRVTLRCSPRSGDLSVYWYQQSLDQGLQFLIQYYNGEERAKGNILERFSAQQFPDLHSELNLSSLELGDSALYFCASSVAGFHTEAFFGQGTRLTVV.

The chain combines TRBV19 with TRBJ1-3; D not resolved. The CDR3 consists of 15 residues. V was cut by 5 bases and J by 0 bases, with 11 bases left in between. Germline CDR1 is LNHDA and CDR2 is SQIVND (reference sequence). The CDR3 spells CASSRGMGSGNTIYF. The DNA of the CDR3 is TGTGCCAGTAGTCGGGGAATGGGCTCTGGAAACACCATATATTTT.

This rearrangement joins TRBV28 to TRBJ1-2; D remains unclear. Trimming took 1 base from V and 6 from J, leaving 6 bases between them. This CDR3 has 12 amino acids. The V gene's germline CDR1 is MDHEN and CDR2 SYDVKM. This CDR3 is CASSLSLNGYTF. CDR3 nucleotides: TGTGCCAGCAGTTTATCCCTAAATGGCTACACCTTC.

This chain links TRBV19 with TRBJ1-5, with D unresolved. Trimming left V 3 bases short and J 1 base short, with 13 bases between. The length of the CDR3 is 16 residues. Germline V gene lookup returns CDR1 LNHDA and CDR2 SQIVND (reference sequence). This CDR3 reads CASSMLGGRSNQPQHF. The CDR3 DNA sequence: TGTGCCAGTAGTATGCTGGGAGGGAGGAGCAATCAGCCCCAGCATTTT. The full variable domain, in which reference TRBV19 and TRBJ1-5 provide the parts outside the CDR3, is DGGITQSPKYLFRKEGQNVTLSCEQNLNHDAMYWYRQDPGQGLRLIYYSQIVNDFQKGDIAEGYSVSREKKESFPLTVTSAQKNPTAFYLCASSMLGGRSNQPQHFGDGTRLSIL.

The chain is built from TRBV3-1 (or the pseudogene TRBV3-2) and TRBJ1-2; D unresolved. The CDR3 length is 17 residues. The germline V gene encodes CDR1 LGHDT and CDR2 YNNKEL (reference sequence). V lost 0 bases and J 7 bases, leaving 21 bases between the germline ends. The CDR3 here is CASSQEPSSGLSGGYTF. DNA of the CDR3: TGTGCCAGCAGCCAAGAACCAAGTTCAGGCCTCTCTGGTGGCTACACCTTC.

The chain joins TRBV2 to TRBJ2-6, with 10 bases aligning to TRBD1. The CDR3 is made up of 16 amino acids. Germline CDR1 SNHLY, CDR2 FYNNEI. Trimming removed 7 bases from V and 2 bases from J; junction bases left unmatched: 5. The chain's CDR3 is CASIDGTGAGANVLTF. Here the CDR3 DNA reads TGTGCCAGCATAGACGGGACAGGGGCTGGGGCCAACGTCCTGACTTTC. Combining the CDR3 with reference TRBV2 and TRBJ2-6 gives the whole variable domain EPEVTQTPSHQVTQMGQEVILRCVPISNHLYFYWYRQILGQKVEFLVSFYNNEISEKSEIFDDQFSVERPDGSNFTLKIRSTKLEDSAMYFCASIDGTGAGANVLTFGAGSRLTVL.

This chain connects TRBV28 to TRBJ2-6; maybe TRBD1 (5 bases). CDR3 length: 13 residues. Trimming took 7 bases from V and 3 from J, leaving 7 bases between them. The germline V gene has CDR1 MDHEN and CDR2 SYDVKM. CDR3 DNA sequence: TGTGCCAGCACCCAGGGTGGGGCCAACGTCCTGACTTTC. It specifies CASTQGGANVLTF.

The CDR3 DNA follows: TGTGCCATCAGTGCGCTTAGCGGGGCCACCGGGGAGCTGTTTTTT. Amino acid sequence: CAISALSGATGELFF. The chain recombines TRBV10-3 with TRBJ2-2, with 8 bases matching TRBD2. V was clipped by 4 bases and J by 4 bases; unmatched bases: 5. This CDR3 has 15 residues. The germline V gene has CDR1 ENHRY and CDR2 SYGVKD.

The CDR3 sequence is CASSYSRSEVTEAFF. Here the CDR3 DNA reads TGTGCCAGCAGTTACTCGAGGAGTGAAGTCACTGAAGCTTTCTTT. The rearrangement joins TRBV6-6 to TRBJ1-1; D is unclear. Germline V gives CDR1 MNHNY, CDR2 SVGAGI (reference sequence). This CDR3 has 15 amino acids. V shed 0 bases and J shed 4 bases, with 12 bases lying between them.

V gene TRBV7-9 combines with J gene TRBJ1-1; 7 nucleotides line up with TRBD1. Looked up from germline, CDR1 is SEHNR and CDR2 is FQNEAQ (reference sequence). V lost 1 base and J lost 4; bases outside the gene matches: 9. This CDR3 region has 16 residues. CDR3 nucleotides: TGTGCCAGCAGCTTAGAACAAGGGGGCGCGGGCACTGAAGCTTTCTTT. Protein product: CASSLEQGGAGTEAFF.

CDR3 amino acids: CASRRDRNTEAFF. The CDR3 region has the DNA TGCGCCAGCAGAAGGGACAGGAACACTGAAGCTTTCTTT. V gene TRBV10-1 combines with J gene TRBJ1-1; 7 bases line up with TRBD1. CDR1 and CDR2 from the germline V gene are WNHNN and SYGVQD (reference sequence). This CDR3 has 13 residues. V was pared by 6 bases and J by 1 base, with 2 bases of the junction left unmatched.

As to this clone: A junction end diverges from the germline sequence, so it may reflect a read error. The CDR3 sequence: CASSERGTGSPF. The CDR3 DNA follows: TGTGCCAGCAGTGAAAGAGGGACAGGGTCTCCTTTT. The chain employs TRBV2 and TRBJ2-3; 9 bases map to TRBD1. This CDR3 comprises 12 residues. Germline V gene data show CDR1 as SNHLY and CDR2 as FYNNEI.

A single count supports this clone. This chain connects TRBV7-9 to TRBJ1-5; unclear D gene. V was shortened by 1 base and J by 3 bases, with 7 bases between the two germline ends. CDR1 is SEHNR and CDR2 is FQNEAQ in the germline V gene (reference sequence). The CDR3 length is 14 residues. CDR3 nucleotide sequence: TGTGCCAGCAGCTTAGACAGTACCAATCAGCCCCAGCATTTT. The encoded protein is CASSLDSTNQPQHF.

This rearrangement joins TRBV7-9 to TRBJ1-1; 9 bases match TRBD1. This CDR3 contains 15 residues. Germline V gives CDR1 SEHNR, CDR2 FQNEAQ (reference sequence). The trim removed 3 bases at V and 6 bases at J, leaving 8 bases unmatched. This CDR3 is CASSFKGQGSAEAFF. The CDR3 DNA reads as TGTGCCAGCAGCTTCAAGGGACAGGGTAGCGCTGAAGCTTTCTTT.

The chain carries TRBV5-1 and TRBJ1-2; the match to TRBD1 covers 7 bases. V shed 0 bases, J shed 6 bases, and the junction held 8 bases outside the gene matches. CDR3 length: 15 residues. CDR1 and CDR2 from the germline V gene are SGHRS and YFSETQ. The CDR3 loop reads CASSLAGDSEDGYTF. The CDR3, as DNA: TGCGCCAGCAGCTTGGCCGGGGACAGCGAGGATGGCTACACCTTC.

CDR3 sequence: CASSLTGLTNEKLFF. Here the CDR3 DNA reads TGTGCCAGCAGTCTCACAGGGCTTACTAATGAAAAACTGTTTTTT. V is TRBV6-5 and J is TRBJ1-4, with D possibly being TRBD1 (6 bases). Germline V gives CDR1 MNHEY, CDR2 SVGAGI. V gave up 5 bases and J gave up 2 bases, with 12 bases separating them. The CDR3 length is 15 residues.

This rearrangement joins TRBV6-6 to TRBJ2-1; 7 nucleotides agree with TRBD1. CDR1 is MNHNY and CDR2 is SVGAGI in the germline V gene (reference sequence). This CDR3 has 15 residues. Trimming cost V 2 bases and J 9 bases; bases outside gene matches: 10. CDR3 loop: CASSYRDRAGAEQFF. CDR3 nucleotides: TGTGCCAGCAGTTACCGAGACAGGGCCGGCGCTGAGCAGTTCTTC.

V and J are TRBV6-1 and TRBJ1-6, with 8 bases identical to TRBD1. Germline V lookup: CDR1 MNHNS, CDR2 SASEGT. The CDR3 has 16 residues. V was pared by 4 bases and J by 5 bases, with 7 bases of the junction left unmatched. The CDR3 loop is CASSANTGGNNSPLHF. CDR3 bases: TGTGCCAGCAGTGCCAACACAGGGGGTAATAATTCACCCCTCCACTTT.

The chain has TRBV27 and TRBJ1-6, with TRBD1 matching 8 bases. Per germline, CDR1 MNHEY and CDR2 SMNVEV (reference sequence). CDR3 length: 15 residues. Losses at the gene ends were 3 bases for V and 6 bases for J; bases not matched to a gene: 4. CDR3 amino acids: CASSFQGAGNSPLHF. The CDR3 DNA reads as TGTGCCAGCAGTTTTCAGGGGGCGGGTAATTCACCCCTCCACTTT.

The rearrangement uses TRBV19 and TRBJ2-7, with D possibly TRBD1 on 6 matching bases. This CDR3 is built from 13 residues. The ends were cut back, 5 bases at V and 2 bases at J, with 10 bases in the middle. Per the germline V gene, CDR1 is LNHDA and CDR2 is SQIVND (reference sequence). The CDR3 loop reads CASSRRTAYEQYF. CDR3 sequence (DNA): TGTGCCAGTAGTCGCCGGACAGCCTACGAGCAGTACTTC. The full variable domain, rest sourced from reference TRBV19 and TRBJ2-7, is DGGITQSPKYLFRKEGQNVTLSCEQNLNHDAMYWYRQDPGQGLRLIYYSQIVNDFQKGDIAEGYSVSREKKESFPLTVTSAQKNPTAFYLCASSRRTAYEQYFGPGTRLTVT.

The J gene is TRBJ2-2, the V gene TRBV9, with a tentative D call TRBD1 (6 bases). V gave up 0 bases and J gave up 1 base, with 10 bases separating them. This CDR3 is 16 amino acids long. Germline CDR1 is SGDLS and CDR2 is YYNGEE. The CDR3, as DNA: TGTGCCAGCAGCGTAGACAGGGAATTGAACACCGGGGAGCTGTTTTTT. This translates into CASSVDRELNTGELFF.

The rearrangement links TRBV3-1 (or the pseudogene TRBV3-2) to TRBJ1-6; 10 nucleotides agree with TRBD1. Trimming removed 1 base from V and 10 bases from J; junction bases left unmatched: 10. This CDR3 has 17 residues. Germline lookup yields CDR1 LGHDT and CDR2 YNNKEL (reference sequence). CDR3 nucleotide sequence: TGTGCCAGCAGCCAAGTAGGACTTGGGACAGGGGAATCACCCCTCCACTTT. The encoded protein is CASSQVGLGTGESPLHF.

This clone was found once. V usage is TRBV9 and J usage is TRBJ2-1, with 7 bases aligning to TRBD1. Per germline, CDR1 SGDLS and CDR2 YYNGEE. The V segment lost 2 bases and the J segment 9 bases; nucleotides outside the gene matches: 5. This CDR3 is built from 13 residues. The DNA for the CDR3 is TGTGCCAGCAGCGTTACAGGGGCCGGTGAGCAGTTCTTC. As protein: CASSVTGAGEQFF.

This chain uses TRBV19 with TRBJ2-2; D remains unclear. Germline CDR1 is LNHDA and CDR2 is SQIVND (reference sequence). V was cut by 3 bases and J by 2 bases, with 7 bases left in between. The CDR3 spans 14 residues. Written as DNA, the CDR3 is TGTGCCAGTAGTATGGCAGTCAACACCGGGGAGCTGTTTTTT. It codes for CASSMAVNTGELFF.

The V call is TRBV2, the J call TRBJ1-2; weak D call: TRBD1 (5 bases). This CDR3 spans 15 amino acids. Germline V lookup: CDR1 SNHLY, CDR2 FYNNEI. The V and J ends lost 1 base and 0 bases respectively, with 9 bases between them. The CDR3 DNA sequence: TGTGCCAGCAGTGAAGATTCAGGGACTAACTATGGCTACACCTTC. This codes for CASSEDSGTNYGYTF.

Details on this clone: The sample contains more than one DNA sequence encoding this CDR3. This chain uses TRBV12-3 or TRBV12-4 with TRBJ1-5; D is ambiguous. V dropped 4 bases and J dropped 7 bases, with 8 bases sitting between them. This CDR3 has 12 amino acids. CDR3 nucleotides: TGTGCCAGCAGTTCCTTGGGCCAGCCCCAGCATTTT. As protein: CASSSLGQPQHF.

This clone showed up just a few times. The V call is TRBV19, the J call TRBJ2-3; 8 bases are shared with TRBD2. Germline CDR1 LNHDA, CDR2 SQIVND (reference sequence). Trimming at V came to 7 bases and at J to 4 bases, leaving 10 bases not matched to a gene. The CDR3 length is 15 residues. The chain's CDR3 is CASTSGGGEADTQYF. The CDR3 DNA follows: TGTGCCAGTACCTCGGGAGGGGGAGAGGCAGATACGCAGTATTTT.